This TCR beta chain was found in a study of blood T cell repertoires in COVID-19. Overall study context: In each case, the material was cDNA or gDNA derived from T cells, B-cell-depleted T cells, or PBMCs.

Sequenced by immunoSEQ multiplex PCR; TCRdb stores in-frame clones only, minus some. The sample contains hundreds of thousands of clones, approximately 85% of which appear only once. Cohort 3 recovered donors had two negative PCRs, clearance, or symptom resolution. The ends lost 6 bases at V and 3 bases at J; junction bases unmatched: 7. This CDR3 comprises 15 residues. Per germline, CDR1 LNHDA and CDR2 SQIVND (reference sequence). This receptor was obtained from a man aged 25 to 45 who had recovered from COVID-19. Sequencing was carried out using PBMCs or T cells enriched from blood (not recorded which). The chain links TRBV19 to TRBJ2-5, with 10 bases aligning to TRBD2. CDR3 loop: CASRSGGAGKETQYF. The CDR3 DNA is TGTGCCAGTAGGAGCGGGGGGGCCGGTAAAGAGACCCAGTACTTC.